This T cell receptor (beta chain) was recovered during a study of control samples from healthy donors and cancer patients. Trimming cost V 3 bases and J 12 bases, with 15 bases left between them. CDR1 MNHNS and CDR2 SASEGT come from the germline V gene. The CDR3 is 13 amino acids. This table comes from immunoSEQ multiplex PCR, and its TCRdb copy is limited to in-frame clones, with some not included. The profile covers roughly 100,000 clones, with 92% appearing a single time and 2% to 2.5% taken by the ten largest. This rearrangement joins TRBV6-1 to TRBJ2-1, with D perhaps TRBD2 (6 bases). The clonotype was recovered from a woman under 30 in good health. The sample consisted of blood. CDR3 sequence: CASSDRRGGLQFF. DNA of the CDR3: TGTGCCAGCAGTGACCGTCGGGGAGGCCTGCAGTTCTTC.